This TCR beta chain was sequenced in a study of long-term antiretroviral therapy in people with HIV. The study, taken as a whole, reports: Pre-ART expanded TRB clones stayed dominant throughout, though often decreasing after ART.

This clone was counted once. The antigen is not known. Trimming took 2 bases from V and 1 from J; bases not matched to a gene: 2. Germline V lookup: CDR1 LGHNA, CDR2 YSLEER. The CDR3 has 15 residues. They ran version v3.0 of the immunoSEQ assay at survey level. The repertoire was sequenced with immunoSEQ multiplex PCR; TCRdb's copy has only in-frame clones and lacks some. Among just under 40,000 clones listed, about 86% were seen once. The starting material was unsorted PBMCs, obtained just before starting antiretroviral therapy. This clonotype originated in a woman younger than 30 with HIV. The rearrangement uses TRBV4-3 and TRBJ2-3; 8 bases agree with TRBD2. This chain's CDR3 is CASSQLLAGTDTQYF. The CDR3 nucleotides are TGCGCCAGCAGCCAATTACTAGCGGGCACAGATACGCAGTATTTT.